This T cell receptor beta chain was identified during a study of T cells in Graves' hyperthyroidism and ophthalmopathy. Trimming stripped 5 bases from V and 2 bases from J, with 10 bases between. The length of the CDR3 is 15 residues. Per germline, CDR1 LNHDA and CDR2 SQIVND (reference sequence). Note on this clonotype: The antigen is unknown.

Researchers amplified the TCR beta CDR3 regions from RNA transcripts. The HTBI primer set drove a first-round RT-PCR of the TCR CDR3. TCRdb called the multiplex PCR reads again in MiXCR, with one record for every CDR3 protein. This sample has a few hundred thousand distinct CDR3 sequences, with about 18% found just once. Under 3 months was the duration of disease in ophthalmopathy patients, who also had a Clinical Activity Score of at least 3 and a NOSPECS grade of at least 4. About 10 ml of fresh peripheral blood supplied the PBMCs. Overall study results and limits: Appearing also in blood were most of the thyroid clonotypes expanded above 0.001. A model built on 13 V-J features separated ophthalmopathy from stable hyperthyroidism.

The sequenced sample consisted of blood. This TCR derives from a man aged 18 to 30 with Graves' ophthalmopathy. V is TRBV19 and J is TRBJ2-6; no definite D call. CDR3 region: CASSPGVAGANVLTF. Here the CDR3 DNA reads TGTGCCAGTAGTCCTGGTGTTGCTGGGGCCAACGTCCTGACTTTC.